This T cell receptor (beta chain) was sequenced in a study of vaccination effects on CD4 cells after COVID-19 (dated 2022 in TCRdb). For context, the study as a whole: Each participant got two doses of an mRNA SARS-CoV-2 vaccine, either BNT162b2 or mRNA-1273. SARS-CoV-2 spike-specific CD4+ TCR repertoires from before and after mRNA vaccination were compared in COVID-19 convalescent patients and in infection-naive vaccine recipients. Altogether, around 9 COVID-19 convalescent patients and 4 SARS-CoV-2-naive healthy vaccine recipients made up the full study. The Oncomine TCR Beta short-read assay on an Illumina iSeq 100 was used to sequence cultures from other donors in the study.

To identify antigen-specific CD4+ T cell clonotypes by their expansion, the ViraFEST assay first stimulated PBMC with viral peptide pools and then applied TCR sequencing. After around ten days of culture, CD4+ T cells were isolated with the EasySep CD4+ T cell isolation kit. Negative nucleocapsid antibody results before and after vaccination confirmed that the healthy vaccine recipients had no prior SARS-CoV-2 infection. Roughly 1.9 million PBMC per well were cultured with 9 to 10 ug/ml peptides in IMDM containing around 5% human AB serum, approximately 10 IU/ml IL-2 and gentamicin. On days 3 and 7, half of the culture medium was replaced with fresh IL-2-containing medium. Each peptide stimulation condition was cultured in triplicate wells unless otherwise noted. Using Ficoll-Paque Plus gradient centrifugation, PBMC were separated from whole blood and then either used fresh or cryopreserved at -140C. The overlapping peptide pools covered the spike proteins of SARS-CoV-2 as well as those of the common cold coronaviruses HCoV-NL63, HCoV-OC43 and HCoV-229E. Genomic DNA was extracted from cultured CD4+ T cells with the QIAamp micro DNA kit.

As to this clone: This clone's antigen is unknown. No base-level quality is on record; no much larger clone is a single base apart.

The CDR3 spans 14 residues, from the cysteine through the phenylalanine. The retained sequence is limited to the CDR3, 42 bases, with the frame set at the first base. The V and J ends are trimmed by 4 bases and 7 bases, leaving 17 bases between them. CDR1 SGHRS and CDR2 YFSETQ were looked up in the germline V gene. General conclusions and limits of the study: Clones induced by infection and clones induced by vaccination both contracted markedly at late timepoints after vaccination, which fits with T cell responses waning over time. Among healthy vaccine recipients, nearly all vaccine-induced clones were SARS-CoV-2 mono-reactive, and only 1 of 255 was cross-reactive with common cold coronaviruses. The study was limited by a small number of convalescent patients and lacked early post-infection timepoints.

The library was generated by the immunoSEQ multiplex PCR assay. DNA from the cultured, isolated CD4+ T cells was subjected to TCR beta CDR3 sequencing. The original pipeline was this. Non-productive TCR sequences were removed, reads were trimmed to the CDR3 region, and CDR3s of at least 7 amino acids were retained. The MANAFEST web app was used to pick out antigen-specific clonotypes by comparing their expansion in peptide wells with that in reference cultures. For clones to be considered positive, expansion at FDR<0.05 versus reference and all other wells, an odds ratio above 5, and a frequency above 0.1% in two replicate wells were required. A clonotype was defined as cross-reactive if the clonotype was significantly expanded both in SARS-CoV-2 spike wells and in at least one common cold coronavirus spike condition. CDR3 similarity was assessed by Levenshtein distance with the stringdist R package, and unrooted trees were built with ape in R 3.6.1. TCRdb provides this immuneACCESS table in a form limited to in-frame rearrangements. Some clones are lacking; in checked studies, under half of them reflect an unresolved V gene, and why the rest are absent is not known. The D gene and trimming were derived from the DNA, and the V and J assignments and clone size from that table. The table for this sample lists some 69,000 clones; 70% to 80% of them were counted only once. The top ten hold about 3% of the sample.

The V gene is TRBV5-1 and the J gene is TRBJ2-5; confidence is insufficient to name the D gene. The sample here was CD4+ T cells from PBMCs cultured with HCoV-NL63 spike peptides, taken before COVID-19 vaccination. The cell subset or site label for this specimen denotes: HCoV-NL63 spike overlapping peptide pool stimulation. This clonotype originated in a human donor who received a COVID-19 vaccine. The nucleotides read TGCGCCAGCAGCCAGCCTCAGAGCATGGGGACCCAGTACTTC. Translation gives CASSQPQSMGTQYF.